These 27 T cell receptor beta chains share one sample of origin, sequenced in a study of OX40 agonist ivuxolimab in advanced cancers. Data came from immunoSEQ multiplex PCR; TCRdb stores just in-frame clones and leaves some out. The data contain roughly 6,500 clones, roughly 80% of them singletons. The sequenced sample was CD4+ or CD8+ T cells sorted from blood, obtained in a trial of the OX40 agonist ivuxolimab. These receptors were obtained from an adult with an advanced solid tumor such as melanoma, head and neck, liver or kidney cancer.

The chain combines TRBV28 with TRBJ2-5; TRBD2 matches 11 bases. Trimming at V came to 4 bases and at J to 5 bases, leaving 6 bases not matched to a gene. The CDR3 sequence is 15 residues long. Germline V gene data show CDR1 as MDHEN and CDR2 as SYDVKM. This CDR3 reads CASSSRLAGLETQYF. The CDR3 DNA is TGTGCCAGCAGTTCGAGACTAGCGGGATTGGAGACCCAGTACTTC.

The CDR3 sequence: CASSPPSSYEQYF. The CDR3 coding sequence is TGCGCCAGCAGCCCCCCGAGCTCCTACGAGCAGTACTTC. The J gene is TRBJ2-7, the V gene TRBV4-1; D is uncertain. Trimming cost V 4 bases and J 0 bases, with 7 bases left between them. The germline V gene has CDR1 MGHRA and CDR2 YSYEKL. CDR3 length equals 13 residues.

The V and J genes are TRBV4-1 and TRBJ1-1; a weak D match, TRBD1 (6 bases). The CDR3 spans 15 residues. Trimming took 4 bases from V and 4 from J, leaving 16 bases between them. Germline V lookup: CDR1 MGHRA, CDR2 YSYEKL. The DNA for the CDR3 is TGCGCCAGCAGCCTAGTAGGGGGGGGGTTCACTGAAGCTTTCTTT. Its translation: CASSLVGGGFTEAFF.

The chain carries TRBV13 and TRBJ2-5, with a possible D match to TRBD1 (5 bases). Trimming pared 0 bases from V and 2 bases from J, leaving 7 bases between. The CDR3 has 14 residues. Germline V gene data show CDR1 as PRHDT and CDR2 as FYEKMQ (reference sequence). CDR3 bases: TGTGCCAGCAGCTTAGGGACAGCGCAAGAGACCCAGTACTTC. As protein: CASSLGTAQETQYF. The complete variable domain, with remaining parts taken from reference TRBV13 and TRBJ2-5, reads AAGVIQSPRHLIKEKRETATLKCYPIPRHDTVYWYQQGPGQDPQFLISFYEKMQSDKGSIPDRFSAQQFSDYHSELNMSSLELGDSALYFCASSLGTAQETQYFGPGTRLLVL.

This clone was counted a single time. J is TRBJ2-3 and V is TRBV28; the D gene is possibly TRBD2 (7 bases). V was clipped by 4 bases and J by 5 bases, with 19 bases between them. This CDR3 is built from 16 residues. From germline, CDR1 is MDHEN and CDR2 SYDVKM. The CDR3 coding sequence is TGTGCCAGCAGTTACCGTGGGGGGGGCCCACTAGATACGCAGTATTTT. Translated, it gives CASSYRGGGPLDTQYF.

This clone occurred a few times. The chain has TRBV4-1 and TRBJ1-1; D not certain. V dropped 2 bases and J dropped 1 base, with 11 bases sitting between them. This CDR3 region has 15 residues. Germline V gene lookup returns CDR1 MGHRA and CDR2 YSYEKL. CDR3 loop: CASSQNHRGNTEAFF. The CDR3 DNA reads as TGCGCCAGCAGCCAAAACCACCGGGGGAACACTGAAGCTTTCTTT.

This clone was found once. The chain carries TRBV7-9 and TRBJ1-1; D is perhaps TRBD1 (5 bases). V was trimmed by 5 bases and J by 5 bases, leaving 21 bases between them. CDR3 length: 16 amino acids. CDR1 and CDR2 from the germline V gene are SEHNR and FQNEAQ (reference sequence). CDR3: CASSPIHTTEGTEAFF. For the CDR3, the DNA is TGTGCCAGCAGCCCAATCCACACGACGGAGGGGACTGAAGCTTTCTTT.

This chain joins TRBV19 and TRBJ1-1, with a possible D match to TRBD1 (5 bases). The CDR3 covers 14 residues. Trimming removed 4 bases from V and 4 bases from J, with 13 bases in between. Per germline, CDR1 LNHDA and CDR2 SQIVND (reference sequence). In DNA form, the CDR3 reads TGTGCCAGTAGTACGGGACCCTGGGGCACTGAAGCTTTCTTT. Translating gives CASSTGPWGTEAFF.

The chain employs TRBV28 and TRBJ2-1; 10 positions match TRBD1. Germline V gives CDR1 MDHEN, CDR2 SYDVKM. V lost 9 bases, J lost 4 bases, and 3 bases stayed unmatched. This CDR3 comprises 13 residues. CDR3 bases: TGTGCCAGTCGGACAGGGGGTTACAATGAGCAGTTCTTC. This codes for CASRTGGYNEQFF.

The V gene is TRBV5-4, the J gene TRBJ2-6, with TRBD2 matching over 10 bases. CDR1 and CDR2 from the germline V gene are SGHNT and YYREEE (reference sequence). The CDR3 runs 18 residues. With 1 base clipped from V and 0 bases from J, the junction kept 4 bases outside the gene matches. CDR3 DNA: TGTGCCAGCAGCTTGAAGAGCGGGAGGGCCTCTGGGGCCAACGTCCTGACTTTC. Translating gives CASSLKSGRASGANVLTF.

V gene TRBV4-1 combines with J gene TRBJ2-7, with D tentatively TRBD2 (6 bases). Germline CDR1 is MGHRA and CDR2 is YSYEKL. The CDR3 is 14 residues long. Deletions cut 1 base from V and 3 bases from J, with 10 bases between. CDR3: CASSQVEGGYEQYF. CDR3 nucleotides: TGCGCCAGCAGCCAAGTGGAGGGAGGCTACGAGCAGTACTTC.

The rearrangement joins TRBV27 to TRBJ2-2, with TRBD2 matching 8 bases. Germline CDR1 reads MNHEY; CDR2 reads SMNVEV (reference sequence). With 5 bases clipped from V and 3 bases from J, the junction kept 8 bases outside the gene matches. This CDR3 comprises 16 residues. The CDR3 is CASSPPTSDYTGELFF. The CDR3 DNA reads TGTGCCAGCAGTCCTCCGACTAGCGACTACACCGGGGAGCTGTTTTTT.

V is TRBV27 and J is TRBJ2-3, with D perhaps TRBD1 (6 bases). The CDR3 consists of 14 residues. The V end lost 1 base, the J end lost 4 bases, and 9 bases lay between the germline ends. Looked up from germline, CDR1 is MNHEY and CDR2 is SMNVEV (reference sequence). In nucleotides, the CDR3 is TGTGCCAGCAGTTTATGGGGGCGCGCAGATACGCAGTATTTT. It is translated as CASSLWGRADTQYF.

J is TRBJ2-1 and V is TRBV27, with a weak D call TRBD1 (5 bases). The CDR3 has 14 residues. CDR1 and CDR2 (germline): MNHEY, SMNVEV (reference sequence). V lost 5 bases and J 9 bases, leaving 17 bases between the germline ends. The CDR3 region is CASSPWAGYTEQFF. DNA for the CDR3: TGTGCCAGCAGTCCCTGGGCAGGGTATACTGAGCAGTTCTTC.

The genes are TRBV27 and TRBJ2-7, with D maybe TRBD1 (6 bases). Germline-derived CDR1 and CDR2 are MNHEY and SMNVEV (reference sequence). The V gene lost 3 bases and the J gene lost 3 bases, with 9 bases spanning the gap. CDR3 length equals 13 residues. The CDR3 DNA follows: TGTGCCAGCAGTTTGTCCAGGGGCTACGAGCAGTACTTC. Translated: CASSLSRGYEQYF.

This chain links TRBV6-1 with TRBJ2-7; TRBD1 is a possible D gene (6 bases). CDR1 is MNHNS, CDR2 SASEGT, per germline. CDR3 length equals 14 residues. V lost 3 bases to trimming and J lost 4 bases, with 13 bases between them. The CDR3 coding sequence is TGTGCCAGCAGTGATTCAGGTAGGGGGTACGAGCAGTACTTC. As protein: CASSDSGRGYEQYF.

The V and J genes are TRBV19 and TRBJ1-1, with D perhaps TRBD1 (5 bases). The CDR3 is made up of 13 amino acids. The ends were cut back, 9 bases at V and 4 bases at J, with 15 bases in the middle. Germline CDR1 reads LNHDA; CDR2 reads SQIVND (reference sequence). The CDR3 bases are TGTGCCAGCCACGAACCCGGGGGCACTGAAGCTTTCTTT. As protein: CASHEPGGTEAFF.

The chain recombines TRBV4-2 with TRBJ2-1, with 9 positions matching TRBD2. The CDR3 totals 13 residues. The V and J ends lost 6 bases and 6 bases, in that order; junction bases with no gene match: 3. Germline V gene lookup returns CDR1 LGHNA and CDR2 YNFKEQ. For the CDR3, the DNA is TGTGCCAGCAGACTGGGACTAGCCAATGAGCAGTTCTTC. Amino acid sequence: CASRLGLANEQFF.

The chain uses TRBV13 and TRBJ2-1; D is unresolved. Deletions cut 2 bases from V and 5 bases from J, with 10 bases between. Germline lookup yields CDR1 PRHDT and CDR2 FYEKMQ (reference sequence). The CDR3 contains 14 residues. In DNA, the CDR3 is TGTGCCAGCAGCTTATTTGTGTCGGACAATGAGCAGTTCTTC. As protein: CASSLFVSDNEQFF.

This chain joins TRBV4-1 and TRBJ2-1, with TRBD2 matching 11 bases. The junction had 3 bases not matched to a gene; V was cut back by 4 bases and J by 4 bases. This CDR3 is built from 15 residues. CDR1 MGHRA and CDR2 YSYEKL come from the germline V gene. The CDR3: CASSPTSGMYNEQFF. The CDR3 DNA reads TGCGCCAGCAGCCCGACTAGCGGGATGTACAATGAGCAGTTCTTC.

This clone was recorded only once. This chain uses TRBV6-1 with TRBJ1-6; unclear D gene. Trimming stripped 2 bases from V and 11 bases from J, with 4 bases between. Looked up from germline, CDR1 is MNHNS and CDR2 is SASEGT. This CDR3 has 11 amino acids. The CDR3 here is CASSEIPPLHF. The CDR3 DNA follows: TGTGCCAGCAGTGAAATTCCACCCCTCCACTTT.

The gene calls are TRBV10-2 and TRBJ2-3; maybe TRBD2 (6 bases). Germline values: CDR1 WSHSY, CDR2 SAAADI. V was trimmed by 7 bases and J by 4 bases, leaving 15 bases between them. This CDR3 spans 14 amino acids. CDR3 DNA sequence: TGCGCCAGCACCGGACTAAGCGCATCAGATACGCAGTATTTT. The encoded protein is CASTGLSASDTQYF.

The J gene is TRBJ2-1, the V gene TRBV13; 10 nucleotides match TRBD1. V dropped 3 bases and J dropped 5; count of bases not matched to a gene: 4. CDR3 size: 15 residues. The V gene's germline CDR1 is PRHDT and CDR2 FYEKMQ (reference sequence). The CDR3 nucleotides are TGTGCCAGCAGCTTCGACAGGGGGCAGGACAATGAGCAGTTCTTC. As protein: CASSFDRGQDNEQFF.

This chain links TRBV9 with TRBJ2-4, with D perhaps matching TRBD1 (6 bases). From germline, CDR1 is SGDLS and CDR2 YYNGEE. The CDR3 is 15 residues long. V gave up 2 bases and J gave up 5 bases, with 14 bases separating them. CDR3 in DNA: TGTGCCAGCAGCGTTTCTGGGACAAGCGAAAACATTCAGTACTTC. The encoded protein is CASSVSGTSENIQYF.

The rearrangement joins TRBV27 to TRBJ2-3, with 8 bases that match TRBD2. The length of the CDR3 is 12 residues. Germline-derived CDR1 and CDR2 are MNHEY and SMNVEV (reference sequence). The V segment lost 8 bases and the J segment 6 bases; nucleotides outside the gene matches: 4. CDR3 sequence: CASRTSSDTQYF. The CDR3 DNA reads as TGTGCCAGCCGGACTAGCAGCGATACGCAGTATTTT.

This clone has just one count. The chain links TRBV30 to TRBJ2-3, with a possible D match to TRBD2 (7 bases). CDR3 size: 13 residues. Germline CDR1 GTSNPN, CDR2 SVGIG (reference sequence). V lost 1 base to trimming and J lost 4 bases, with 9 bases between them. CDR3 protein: CAWSGGGPDTQYF. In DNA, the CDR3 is TGTGCCTGGAGTGGGGGGGGCCCAGATACGCAGTATTTT.

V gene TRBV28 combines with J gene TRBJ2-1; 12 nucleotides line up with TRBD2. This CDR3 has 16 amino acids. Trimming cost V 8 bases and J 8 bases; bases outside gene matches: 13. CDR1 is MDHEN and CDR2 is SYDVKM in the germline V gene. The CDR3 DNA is TGTGCCAGCTCTCTACTCAGACTAGCGGGAGAGGATGAGCAGTTCTTC. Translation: CASSLLRLAGEDEQFF. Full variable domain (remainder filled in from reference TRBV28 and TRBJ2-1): DVKVTQSSRYLVKRTGEKVFLECVQDMDHENMFWYRQDPGLGLRLIYFSYDVKMKEKGDIPEGYSVSREKKERFSLILESASTNQTSMYLCASSLLRLAGEDEQFFGPGTRLTVL.